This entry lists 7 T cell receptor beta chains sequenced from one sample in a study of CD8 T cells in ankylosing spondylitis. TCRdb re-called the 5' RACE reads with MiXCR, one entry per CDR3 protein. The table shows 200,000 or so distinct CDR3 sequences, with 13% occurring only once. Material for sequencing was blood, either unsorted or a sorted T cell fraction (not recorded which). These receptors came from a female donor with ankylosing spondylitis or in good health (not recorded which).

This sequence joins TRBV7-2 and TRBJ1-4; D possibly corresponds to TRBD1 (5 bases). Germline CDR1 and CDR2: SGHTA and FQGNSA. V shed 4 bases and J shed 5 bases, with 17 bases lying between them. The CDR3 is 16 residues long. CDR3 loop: CASSSPDSTPNEKLFF. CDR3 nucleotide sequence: TGTGCCAGCAGCTCTCCCGACAGTACCCCAAATGAAAAACTGTTTTTT.

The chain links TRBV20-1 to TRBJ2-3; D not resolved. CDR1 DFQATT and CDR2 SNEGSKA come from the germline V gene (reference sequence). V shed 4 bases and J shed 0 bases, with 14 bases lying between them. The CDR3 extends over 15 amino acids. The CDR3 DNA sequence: TGCAGTGCTAAGGAGACGTTTTCTAGCACAGATACGCAGTATTTT. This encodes CSAKETFSSTDTQYF.

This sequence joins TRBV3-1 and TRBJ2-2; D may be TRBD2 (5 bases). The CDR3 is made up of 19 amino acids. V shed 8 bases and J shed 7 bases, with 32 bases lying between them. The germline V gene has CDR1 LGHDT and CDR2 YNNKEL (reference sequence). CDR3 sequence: CASCRTLAGGQLRVGELFF. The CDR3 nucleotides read TGTGCCAGCTGTAGAACCCTGGCAGGCGGGCAACTCCGGGTCGGGGAGCTGTTTTTT.

DNA for the CDR3: TGCGCCAGCAGCCAAGATTTAGGCGGAGGGGGGAACATTCAGTACTTC. Its translation: CASSQDLGGGGNIQYF. The chain couples TRBV4-3 to TRBJ2-4; D possibly matches TRBD1 or TRBD2 (6 bases each). This CDR3 is built from 16 residues. Trimming cost V 0 bases and J 7 bases, with 16 bases left between them. CDR1 is LGHNA and CDR2 is YSLEER in the germline V gene.

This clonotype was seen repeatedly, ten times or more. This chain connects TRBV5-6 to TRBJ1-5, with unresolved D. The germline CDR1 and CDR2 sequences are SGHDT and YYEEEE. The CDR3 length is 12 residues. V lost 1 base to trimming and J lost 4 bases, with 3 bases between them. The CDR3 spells CASSLLNQPQHF. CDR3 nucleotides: TGTGCCAGCAGCTTGCTTAATCAGCCCCAGCATTTT.

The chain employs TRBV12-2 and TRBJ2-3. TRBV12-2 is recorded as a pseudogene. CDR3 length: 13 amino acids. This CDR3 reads CASRLGSADTQYF. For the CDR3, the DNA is TGTGCAAGTCGCTTGGGAAGCGCAGATACGCAGTATTTT.

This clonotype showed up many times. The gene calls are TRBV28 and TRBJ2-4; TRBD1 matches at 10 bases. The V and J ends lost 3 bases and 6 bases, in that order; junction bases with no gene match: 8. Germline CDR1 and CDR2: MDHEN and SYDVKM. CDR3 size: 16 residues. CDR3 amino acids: CASSLPPGQGSNIQYF. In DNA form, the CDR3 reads TGTGCCAGCAGTTTGCCACCGGGACAGGGGTCAAACATTCAGTACTTC.